The rows below give T cell receptor beta chains drawn from one sample of a study of blood T cell repertoires in COVID-19. Here immunoSEQ multiplex PCR was the method, and the copy in TCRdb shows in-frame clones only, minus some. Here the sample spans tens of thousands of clones, 75% to 85% being singletons. The sample was peripheral blood. The receptors stem from a man between 60 and 75 years old with acute or convalescent COVID-19. CDR3s include the opening cysteine and the closing phenylalanine or tryptophan. D genes are given only for firm matches. Size values are once, few and many counts, or a class for expanded clones, and some rows have none.

>TRBJ2-2|-|TRBD1|TRBV7-2
TGTGCCAGCAGCATCGACAGGGTGAACACCGGGGAGCTGTTTTTT
CASSIDRVNTGELFF
>TRBJ2-3|-|-|TRBV3-1/TRBV3-2
TGTGCCAGCAGCCAAGAATCCTCAGATACGCAGTATTTT
CASSQESSDTQYF
>TRBJ1-5|-|-|TRBV2
TGTGCCAGCAGCCGGACAGATCTCAATCAGCCCCAGCATTTT
CASSRTDLNQPQHF
>TRBJ1-2|-|-|TRBV7-2
TGTGCCAGCAGCTTAGCGCGGCAGGGCCTCTATGGCTACACCTTC
CASSLARQGLYGYTF
>TRBJ1-1|once|TRBD1|TRBV2
TGTGCCAGCTGCCCCCGACAGGGTACGATCAACACTGAAGCTTTCTTT
CASCPRQGTINTEAFF
>TRBJ1-5|-|TRBD1|TRBV19
TGTGCCAGTAAGGACAGGGGCCCATCGAGCAATCAGCCCCAGCATTTT
CASKDRGPSSNQPQHF
>TRBJ1-2|once|TRBD1|TRBV5-5
TGTGCCAGCAGCTGGACGGGACAGACCAACTATGGCTACACCTTC
CASSWTGQTNYGYTF
>TRBJ2-1|-|TRBD2|TRBV7-2
TGTGCCAGCAGTCCTACTAGCGGGAACTACAATGAGCAGTTCTTC
CASSPTSGNYNEQFF
>TRBJ1-6|-|TRBD1|TRBV5-8
TGTGCCAGCAGCTCTTGGGACAGCGCAAATTCACCCCTCCACTTT
CASSSWDSANSPLHF
>TRBJ2-5|-|TRBD2|TRBV10-3
TGTGCCATCAAGAAAGCGGGGGAGGAGACCCAGTACTTC
CAIKKAGEETQYF
>TRBJ2-1|-|TRBD2|TRBV2
TGTGCCAGCATGGGGACTAGCGGGGCGATTGGTGAGCAGTTCTTC
CASMGTSGAIGEQFF
>TRBJ1-1|-|-|TRBV18
TGTGCCAGCTCACCGGGGGGGCGCCGCACTGAAGCTTTCTTT
CASSPGGRRTEAFF
>TRBJ1-6|-|-|TRBV19
TGTGCCAGTAGACAGCCCCTGGACAGAAATTCACCCCTCCACTTT
CASRQPLDRNSPLHF
>TRBJ2-1|-|-|TRBV12-3/TRBV12-4
TGTGCCAGCAGTTTTGGGCAGGGGCAGTTCTTC
CASSFGQGQFF
>TRBJ1-6|-|TRBD1|TRBV4-2
TGTGCCAGCAGCCTAAGCGGACAGGTAACGATACCTACACCCCTCCACTTT
CASSLSGQVTIPTPLHF
>TRBJ1-5|-|-|TRBV18
TGTGCCAGCTCACACGGACAGTTTAGCAATCAGCCCCAGCATTTT
CASSHGQFSNQPQHF
>TRBJ1-4|once|-|TRBV6-1
TGTGCCAGCAGTGAACTACAGGGTAATGAAAAACTGTTTTTT
CASSELQGNEKLFF
>TRBJ1-5|-|TRBD1|TRBV28
TGTGCCAGCAGTTTATACGTCCAATACAGGGGCCGGTCGCAGCCCCAGCATTTT
CASSLYVQYRGRSQPQHF
>TRBJ1-1|-|-|TRBV6-2/TRBV6-3
TGTGCCAGCAGCCGATGGACAGTGGGCACTGAAGCTTTCTTT
CASSRWTVGTEAFF
>TRBJ1-2|-|TRBD1|TRBV3-1/TRBV3-2
TGTGCCAGCAGCCAAGTCCTAACAGGGGGTGGCTACACCTTC
CASSQVLTGGGYTF
>TRBJ2-1|-|TRBD2|TRBV14
TGTGCCAGCAGCCAAGATTGGCTAGCGGGGGTCAATGAGCAGTTCTTC
CASSQDWLAGVNEQFF
>TRBJ1-1|-|-|TRBV19
TGTGCCAGTAGTATAGATCCCACAGGGAGGGGCACTGAAGCTTTCTTT
CASSIDPTGRGTEAFF
>TRBJ1-5|few|-|TRBV28
TGTGCCAGCAGTTTGGCTGGAGGTCATCAGCCCCAGCATTTT
CASSLAGGHQPQHF
>TRBJ1-1|-|-|TRBV6-5
TGTGCCAGCAGTTACCTCGAAGGGGCTCGAGCTTTCTTT
CASSYLEGARAFF